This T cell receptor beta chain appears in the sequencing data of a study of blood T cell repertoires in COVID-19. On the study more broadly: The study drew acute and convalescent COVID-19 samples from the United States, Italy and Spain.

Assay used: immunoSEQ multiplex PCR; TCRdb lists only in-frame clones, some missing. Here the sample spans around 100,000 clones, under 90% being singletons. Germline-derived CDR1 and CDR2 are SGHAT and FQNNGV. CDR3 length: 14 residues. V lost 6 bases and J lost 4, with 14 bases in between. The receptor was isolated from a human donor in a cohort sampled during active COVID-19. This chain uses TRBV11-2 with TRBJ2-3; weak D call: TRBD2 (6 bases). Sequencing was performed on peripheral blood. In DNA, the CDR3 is TGTGCCAGCAGGTACGGGGGAGCCGCAGATACGCAGTATTTT. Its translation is CASRYGGAADTQYF.